The 8 T cell receptor beta chains listed next were all sequenced from one sample in a study of tumor and adjacent non-tumor tissue in lung cancer (dated by TCRdb to 2016 to 2018). RNA was isolated from bulk unsorted tissue, and RNA quality was assessed with a NanoDrop ND-1000 and an Agilent 2100. Normal lung samples were distant non-tumor tissue taken more than 3 cm from the tumor edge. The library relied on multiplex PCR. The data were produced on an Illumina HiSeq 2500. TCRbeta libraries were constructed through three rounds of nested PCR with primers (Table S4) according to protocols modified from ARM-PCR. The raw public reads went through TCRdb reprocessing: fastp at Q25, MiXCR clone calling, in-frame beta chains kept. Merged by CDR3 protein, the rows form single entries marked with the most common genes and DNA. The sample contains about 100,000 distinct CDR3 sequences, 65% of them found a single time. The ten largest make up roughly a fifth of the sample.

Material: distant non-tumor lung tissue. These receptors all come from a man younger than 45 with non-small cell lung cancer.

This chain joins TRBV5-6 and TRBJ2-4, with a possible D match to TRBD1 (6 bases). Germline V CDR1 and CDR2: SGHDT, YYEEEE. The V end lost 5 bases, the J end lost 9 bases, and 15 bases lay between the germline ends. The length of the CDR3 is 13 residues. CDR3 amino acids: CASSFGQQIIQYF. CDR3 nucleotides: TGTGCCAGCAGTTTCGGACAGCAGATCATTCAGTACTTC.

Concerning this clonotype itself: This may arise from a read error, as a much more abundant clone is one base away. The chain uses TRBV12-3 or TRBV12-4 and TRBJ2-7, with TRBD2 identical over 8 bases. This CDR3 contains 15 residues. V gave up 2 bases and J gave up 7 bases; unmatched junction bases: 10. The DNA of the CDR3 is TGTGCCAGCAGTTTATTATCGGGAGGGCCTCAAGAGCAGTACTTC. This sequence encodes CASSLLSGGPQEQYF.

V is TRBV7-2 and J is TRBJ2-7; D gene unclear. CDR3 size: 14 residues. CDR1 is SGHTA, CDR2 FQGNSA, per germline. The germline V and J ends were trimmed by 0 bases and 0 bases, with 6 bases remaining between them. The CDR3: CASSLARSSYEQYF. Written as DNA, the CDR3 is TGTGCCAGCAGCTTAGCACGGAGCTCCTACGAGCAGTACTTC.

With respect to this clonotype: A much more abundant neighbour one base away suggests this may be a read error. The rearrangement uses TRBV30 and TRBJ2-1; no definite D call. The V and J ends lost 4 bases and 4 bases respectively, with 14 bases between them. CDR1 GTSNPN and CDR2 SVGIG come from the germline V gene (reference sequence). The CDR3 spans 14 residues. The CDR3 DNA is TGTGCCTGGAATCTCCTGGTGGGGTACAATGAGCAGTTCTTC. It is translated as CAWNLLVGYNEQFF.

This clonotype was observed once. At one end the junction does not follow the germline gene, possibly because of a read error. This chain links TRBV11-2 with TRBJ1-1; maybe TRBD1 (5 bases). The CDR3 is made up of 16 amino acids. CDR1 is SGHAT, CDR2 FQNNGV, per germline. CDR3 in DNA: TGTGCCAGCAGCCGGCTGGCCAGGGAGAAGAACTCTGAAGCTTTCTTT. Encoded protein: CASSRLAREKNSEAFF.

As concerns this clonotype: It is likely a read error, because the conserved phenylalanine at the end of the CDR3 is missing. The CDR3 spells CAWSEAYEQYI. The CDR3 DNA reads as TGTGCCTGGAGTGAGGCCTACGAGCAGTACATC. The chain uses TRBV30 and TRBJ2-7; D is unresolved. Trimming pared 1 base from V and 2 bases from J, leaving 3 bases between. Per the germline V gene, CDR1 is GTSNPN and CDR2 is SVGIG (reference sequence). The CDR3 is 11 residues long.

About this clonotype itself: The junction departs from the called germline gene at one end, perhaps through a read error. V usage is TRBV11-1 and J usage is TRBJ2-1, with 7 bases that match TRBD2. There are 16 residues in the CDR3. Germline CDR1 SGHAT, CDR2 FQDESV (reference sequence). CDR3 protein: CVSSLESAGFYNEPFF. DNA for the CDR3: TGTGTCAGCAGCTTAGAGTCAGCGGGGTTTTACAATGAGCCGTTCTTC.

Note on this clonotype: A read error may produce the germline difference seen at one junction end. This rearrangement joins TRBV11-2 to TRBJ1-5, with TRBD1 identical over 7 bases. There are 19 residues in the CDR3. CDR1 is SGHAT and CDR2 is FQNNGV in the germline V gene. The CDR3 bases are TGTGCCAGCAGATTAAGGTCCCATGACAGGGCACAGAGCAATCATCCCCAGCATTTT. It specifies CASRLRSHDRAQSNHPQHF.